These 4 T cell receptor beta chains were sequenced from one sample in a study of blood T cell repertoires in COVID-19 (dated by TCRdb to between 2020 and 2021). Library creation used the immunoSEQ multiplex PCR assay. The table was pulled from immuneACCESS by TCRdb, which kept in-frame rearrangements only. Such tables lose some clones; where checked, under half of the loss comes from unresolved V genes, and the rest has no known cause. The sample profile shows 450,000 to 500,000 clones; 80% to 90% of them were found once. Approximately 2.9% of the sample is taken by the ten largest. Material: peripheral blood. These receptors were taken from a human donor in a cohort sampled during active COVID-19.

This clone was observed a few times. This sample includes further DNA sequences coding for the same CDR3. The chain is built from TRBV5-1 and TRBJ2-7; D perhaps matches TRBD1 (5 bases). Germline V gene lookup returns CDR1 SGHRS and CDR2 YFSETQ. Between the trimmed V and J ends, which lost 0 bases and 6 bases, there was a span of 7 bases. The CDR3 runs to 12 residues. For the CDR3, the DNA is TGCGCCAGCAGCTTGGGGGGCAGCGAGCAGTACTTC. Protein: CASSLGGSEQYF.

For this clone: This sample also contains other DNA sequences that code for the same CDR3. This chain joins TRBV6-5 and TRBJ1-6; a possible D gene is TRBD1 (5 bases). CDR1 is MNHEY, CDR2 SVGAGI, per germline. This CDR3 spans 16 amino acids. Trimming took 0 bases from V and 8 from J, leaving 14 bases between them. The CDR3, as DNA: TGTGCCAGCAGTTACTCGAATGGGAGGGGAGATTCACCCCTCCACTTT. Amino acids: CASSYSNGRGDSPLHF.

This clone has at least ten counts. V usage is TRBV19 and J usage is TRBJ1-1; D gene uncertain. Germline V gene sequence: CDR1 LNHDA, CDR2 SQIVND (reference sequence). The V gene lost 3 bases and the J gene lost 0 bases, with 11 bases spanning the gap. The CDR3 runs to 15 residues. CDR3 amino acids: CASSIGPHMNTEAFF. The DNA of the CDR3 is TGTGCCAGTAGTATTGGCCCCCATATGAACACTGAAGCTTTCTTT.

V gene TRBV9 combines with J gene TRBJ2-1, with D possibly TRBD2 on 5 matching bases. CDR1 is SGDLS, CDR2 YYNGEE, per germline. V was pared by 2 bases and J by 3 bases, with 9 bases between. The CDR3 totals 14 residues. The CDR3 bases are TGTGCCAGCAGCGTCGGGGAAAACTACAATGAGCAGTTCTTC. It is translated as CASSVGENYNEQFF.